These 20 T cell receptor beta chains originate from one sample sequenced in a study of T cell responses to AZD1222 COVID-19 vaccine. Some clones are missing from TCRdb's copy, which holds only in-frame ones; the method was immunoSEQ multiplex PCR. The sample lists approximately 90,000 clones; more than 70% were seen once. The sequences come from peripheral blood, collected on day 0 of AZD1222 vaccination. All receptors derive from an adult in good health.

The chain combines TRBV9 with TRBJ2-7; 7 nucleotides line up with TRBD1. With V trimmed by 1 base and J by 6 bases, 7 bases remained unmatched. From germline, CDR1 is SGDLS and CDR2 YYNGEE. This CDR3 contains 14 residues. The CDR3 nucleotides are TGTGCCAGCAGCGTAACACAGGGGAGCTCCGAGCAGTACTTC. Its translation: CASSVTQGSSEQYF.

The chain recombines TRBV29-1 with TRBJ1-4; 9 bases fit TRBD1. This CDR3 spans 14 amino acids. The germline V gene has CDR1 SQVTM and CDR2 ANQGSEA. Germline trimming cut 4 bases from V and 8 bases from J; bases unmatched to any gene: 8. The CDR3 reads CSVASGTGREKLFF. The CDR3 nucleotides are TGCAGCGTTGCCTCCGGGACAGGGAGGGAAAAACTGTTTTTT.

This clone was seen only a few times. The V call is TRBV30, the J call TRBJ2-4; 9 bases agree with TRBD1. CDR3 size: 14 residues. Germline V gene sequence: CDR1 GTSNPN, CDR2 SVGIG (reference sequence). V lost 2 bases to trimming and J lost 6 bases; unmatched junction nucleotides: 5. CDR3 amino acids: CAWSTRGQGNIQYF. CDR3 nucleotides: TGTGCCTGGAGTACACGGGGACAGGGAAACATTCAGTACTTC.

This chain uses TRBV14 with TRBJ2-1, with D unresolved. The length of the CDR3 is 17 residues. V lost 1 base and J 3 bases, leaving 16 bases between the germline ends. In germline, CDR1 is SGHDN, CDR2 FVKESK. CDR3 amino acids: CASSQGRQSPGYNEQFF. CDR3 bases: TGTGCCAGCAGCCAAGGTCGCCAGAGCCCCGGCTACAATGAGCAGTTCTTC. The whole variable domain, remainder taken from reference TRBV14 and TRBJ2-1, is EAGVTQFPSHSVIEKGQTVTLRCDPISGHDNLYWYRRVMGKEIKFLLHFVKESKQDESGMPNNRFLAERTGGTYSTLKVQPAELEDSGVYFCASSQGRQSPGYNEQFFGPGTRLTVL.

The chain links TRBV11-2 to TRBJ2-7; 7 bases line up with TRBD1. The V gene's germline CDR1 is SGHAT and CDR2 FQNNGV. The CDR3 consists of 15 residues. The trim removed 1 base at V and 3 bases at J, leaving 6 bases unmatched. CDR3 sequence reads: CASSLGGTASYEQYF. The CDR3 region has the DNA TGTGCCAGCAGCTTAGGTGGGACAGCCAGCTACGAGCAGTACTTC.

The genes are TRBV7-2 and TRBJ2-7; the D gene is possibly TRBD1 (5 bases). Looked up from germline, CDR1 is SGHTA and CDR2 is FQGNSA. The V end lost 6 bases, the J end lost 3 bases, and 9 bases lay between the germline ends. This CDR3 has 12 residues. The CDR3 DNA reads TGTGCCAGCAGACATACAGGCTACGAGCAGTACTTC. It yields the protein CASRHTGYEQYF.

This clone was recorded only once. The chain carries TRBV7-9 and TRBJ2-7; the match to TRBD2 covers 8 bases. The germline V gene encodes CDR1 SEHNR and CDR2 FQNEAQ (reference sequence). There are 13 residues in the CDR3. J lost 5 bases, V lost 5 bases, and 5 bases had no gene match. This CDR3 reads CASSTGGYDEQYF. The CDR3 DNA follows: TGTGCCAGCAGCACGGGGGGGTATGACGAGCAGTACTTC.

The J gene is TRBJ2-1, the V gene TRBV30; 11 bases match TRBD2. This CDR3 is built from 14 residues. After removal of 0 bases from V and 9 bases from J, the junction contained 4 bases not matched to a gene. Germline V lookup: CDR1 GTSNPN, CDR2 SVGIG (reference sequence). The CDR3 sequence is CAWSVRLAGGEQFF. The DNA for the CDR3 is TGTGCCTGGAGTGTACGGCTAGCGGGGGGTGAGCAGTTCTTC.

The chain employs TRBV19 and TRBJ2-7, with a weak D call TRBD1 (6 bases). There are 14 residues in the CDR3. Germline V gives CDR1 LNHDA, CDR2 SQIVND (reference sequence). Deletions cut 4 bases from V and 5 bases from J, with 15 bases between. CDR3 DNA: TGTGCCAGTAGTAAGCAGGGGCTTAGCCACGAGCAGTACTTC. This translates into CASSKQGLSHEQYF.

This clone was recorded only once. This chain joins TRBV6-2 or TRBV6-3 and TRBJ2-7; 14 bases agree with TRBD2. The CDR3 extends over 18 amino acids. J lost 6 bases, V lost 2 bases, and 12 bases had no gene match. The V gene's germline CDR1 is MNHEY and CDR2 SVGEGT. CDR3 DNA sequence: TGTGCCAGCAGTTACCACCCCTCGACTAGCGGGAGGGCTCCCGAGCAGTACTTC. Amino acid sequence: CASSYHPSTSGRAPEQYF.

The DNA of the CDR3 is TGTGCCAGCCGAGGGGCGGGGGACACCGGGGAGCTGTTTTTT. This sequence encodes CASRGAGDTGELFF. The chain has TRBV19 and TRBJ2-2; TRBD2 matches at 7 bases. The junction had 7 bases not matched to a gene; V was cut back by 9 bases and J by 3 bases. The CDR3 length is 14 residues. The germline CDR1 and CDR2 sequences are LNHDA and SQIVND (reference sequence). Complete variable domain (other parts from reference TRBV19 and TRBJ2-2): DGGITQSPKYLFRKEGQNVTLSCEQNLNHDAMYWYRQDPGQGLRLIYYSQIVNDFQKGDIAEGYSVSREKKESFPLTVTSAQKNPTAFYLCASRGAGDTGELFFGEGSRLTVL.

The table lists this clone with a count of one. The genes are TRBV5-1 and TRBJ1-2; no firm D call. The CDR3 spans 13 residues. From germline, CDR1 is SGHRS and CDR2 YFSETQ. V was pared by 1 base and J by 3 bases, with 7 bases between. CDR3: CASSLWGDYGYTF. The DNA of the CDR3 is TGCGCCAGCAGCTTGTGGGGTGACTATGGCTACACCTTC.

The J gene is TRBJ1-5, the V gene TRBV6-6; perhaps TRBD1 as D (5 bases). The CDR3 length is 14 residues. Germline assignment: CDR1 MNHNY and CDR2 SVGAGI (reference sequence). V was cut by 6 bases and J by 5 bases, with 14 bases left in between. The CDR3 DNA is TGTGCCAGCAGGTCCTCGGGGGGTGATCAGCCCCAGCATTTT. It is translated as CASRSSGGDQPQHF.

The rearrangement links TRBV4-1 to TRBJ1-5, with D possibly matching TRBD1 (5 bases). V dropped 0 bases and J dropped 9 bases, with 15 bases sitting between them. Germline CDR1 MGHRA, CDR2 YSYEKL. The CDR3 runs to 15 residues. The CDR3 loop is CASSQDPGGVWPQHF. CDR3 sequence (DNA): TGCGCCAGCAGCCAAGATCCTGGAGGGGTCTGGCCCCAGCATTTT.

This clone was counted once. The chain links TRBV27 to TRBJ2-6, with D possibly TRBD2 on 5 matching bases. V was trimmed by 5 bases and J by 4 bases, leaving 12 bases between them. Germline values: CDR1 MNHEY, CDR2 SMNVEV (reference sequence). The CDR3 length is 15 residues. CDR3 region: CASSRRGTGANVLTF. CDR3 sequence (DNA): TGTGCCAGCAGTAGACGGGGTACGGGGGCCAACGTCCTGACTTTC.

The chain carries TRBV5-5 and TRBJ2-6; D remains ambiguous. V lost 5 bases, J lost 0 bases, and 6 bases lay in between. The V gene's germline CDR1 is SGHKS and CDR2 YYEKEE (reference sequence). The CDR3 covers 14 residues. The CDR3 loop reads CASRAASGANVLTF. For the CDR3, the DNA is TGTGCCAGCAGGGCAGCCTCTGGGGCCAACGTCCTGACTTTC.

This chain links TRBV20-1 with TRBJ1-4; D gene unclear. The CDR3 length is 10 residues. V gave up 6 bases and J gave up 8 bases, with 7 bases separating them. Germline-derived CDR1 and CDR2 are DFQATT and SNEGSKA (reference sequence). The CDR3 sequence is CSATREKLFF. Written as DNA, the CDR3 is TGCAGTGCCACACGAGAAAAACTGTTTTTT.

The rearrangement joins TRBV6-2 or TRBV6-3 to TRBJ2-7; D assignment may be TRBD1 or TRBD2 (5 bases each). Germline V gene sequence: CDR1 MNHEY, CDR2 SVGEGT. Trimming took off 6 bases at V and 2 bases at J, with 17 bases between the two ends. The length of the CDR3 is 15 residues. The CDR3 here is CASSSSSGTPYEQYF. The CDR3 DNA follows: TGTGCCAGCAGCAGTTCTTCCGGGACCCCCTACGAGCAGTACTTC.

The CDR3 reads CASSLASSAGAYEQYF. In DNA, the CDR3 is TGTGCCAGCAGCTTAGCGTCTTCAGCCGGAGCCTACGAGCAGTACTTC. The chain couples TRBV7-2 to TRBJ2-7; D call uncertain. This CDR3 is 16 amino acids long. The germline V gene has CDR1 SGHTA and CDR2 FQGNSA. V lost 0 bases and J lost 2, with 14 bases in between.

The chain has TRBV30 and TRBJ2-6; 7 positions agree with TRBD1. The CDR3 loop spans 15 amino acids. V lost 5 bases to trimming and J lost 0 bases; unmatched junction nucleotides: 4. Germline loops: CDR1 GTSNPN, CDR2 SVGIG (reference sequence). The CDR3 DNA is TGTGCCTGGGGCTCAGGGGGCTCTGGGGCCAACGTCCTGACTTTC. The encoded protein is CAWGSGGSGANVLTF.